This entry lists 22 T cell receptor beta chains sequenced from one sample in a study of shared clonotypes between healthy human individuals. Only in-frame clones appear in the TCRdb table, and some are missing; sequencing was by immunoSEQ multiplex PCR. The sample lists hundreds of thousands of clones; 95% were seen once. The naive CD8 subset, CD45RO-negative cells positively selected for CCR7, excluded terminally differentiated effector memory CD45RA+ cells. The sequenced sample was naive CD8+ T cells sorted from blood. The receptors derive from a woman aged 25 to 39 in good health.

The chain uses TRBV7-9 and TRBJ2-7; D call uncertain. Trimming took 5 bases from V and 2 from J, leaving 25 bases between them. CDR1 is SEHNR and CDR2 is FQNEAQ in the germline V gene (reference sequence). The CDR3 is 18 amino acids. CDR3: CASSPVKGRASPPYEQYF. CDR3 coding DNA: TGTGCCAGCAGCCCTGTCAAGGGCCGGGCCTCACCCCCCTACGAGCAGTACTTC. Combining the CDR3 with reference TRBV7-9 and TRBJ2-7 gives the whole variable domain DTGVSQNPRHKITKRGQNVTFRCDPISEHNRLYWYRQTLGQGPEFLTYFQNEAQLEKSRLLSDRFSAERPKGSFSTLEIQRTEQGDSAMYLCASSPVKGRASPPYEQYFGPGTRLTVT.

The CDR3 DNA follows: TGTGCCAGCAGTGAAGACAGGGTTGGATACAATGAGCAGTTCTTC. Translated: CASSEDRVGYNEQFF. This chain joins TRBV6-1 and TRBJ2-1; tentative D call: TRBD1 (6 bases). The germline gives CDR1 MNHNS, CDR2 SASEGT. The CDR3 totals 15 residues. With 1 base removed from V and 4 bases from J, the gap between germline ends came to 11 bases.

The V call is TRBV14, the J call TRBJ2-7, with D unresolved. The CDR3 sequence is 14 residues long. Trimming took off 1 base at V and 1 base at J, with 8 bases between the two ends. Germline values: CDR1 SGHDN, CDR2 FVKESK. The DNA for the CDR3 is TGTGCCAGCAGCCAAGCCTGGCTGTCCTACGAGCAGTACTTC. Residues: CASSQAWLSYEQYF.

In the case of this clone: The same CDR3 can be traced to other DNA sequences in this sample. J is TRBJ2-7 and V is TRBV2; 7 nucleotides match TRBD2. Germline V gene lookup returns CDR1 SNHLY and CDR2 FYNNEI. CDR3 length: 14 amino acids. Germline trimming cut 1 base from V and 2 bases from J; bases unmatched to any gene: 2. CDR3 in DNA: TGTGCCAGCAGTGAAGGCGGGACTACCTACGAGCAGTACTTC. Protein sequence: CASSEGGTTYEQYF.

This chain connects TRBV27 to TRBJ1-5, with a tentative D call TRBD1 (5 bases). Germline-derived CDR1 and CDR2 are MNHEY and SMNVEV (reference sequence). Trimming cost V 8 bases and J 0 bases, with 8 bases left between them. The CDR3 spans 13 residues. The chain's CDR3 is CASGGYSNQPQHF. CDR3 nucleotides: TGTGCCAGCGGGGGTTATAGCAATCAGCCCCAGCATTTT.

V gene TRBV7-9 combines with J gene TRBJ2-2; 8 nucleotides align to TRBD2. The CDR3 is 16 amino acids. V gave up 5 bases and J gave up 6 bases; unmatched junction bases: 11. Germline V gene data show CDR1 as SEHNR and CDR2 as FQNEAQ (reference sequence). The CDR3 bases are TGTGCCAGCAGCCACTCTACGGGAGGGCCGGCCGGGGAGCTGTTTTTT. Its protein product is CASSHSTGGPAGELFF.

A few counts support this clone. The same CDR3 also results from other DNA sequences found in this sample. This chain uses TRBV18 with TRBJ2-7; no clear D. V was clipped by 2 bases and J by 5 bases, with 4 bases between them. The CDR3 consists of 11 residues. Germline V CDR1 and CDR2: KGHSH, LQKENI. CDR3: CASSPGDEQYF. DNA for the CDR3: TGTGCCAGCTCACCAGGGGACGAGCAGTACTTC.

This clone was found once. The rearrangement links TRBV27 to TRBJ2-4; 7 nucleotides match TRBD2. J was trimmed by 0 bases and V by 6 bases; bases with no gene match: 8. The CDR3 is 16 residues long. Germline CDR1 reads MNHEY; CDR2 reads SMNVEV (reference sequence). As DNA, the CDR3 is TGTGCCAGCAGCTCTAAACTAGCGTCAGCCAAAAACATTCAGTACTTC. This gives the protein CASSSKLASAKNIQYF.

V usage is TRBV7-9 and J usage is TRBJ2-1, with TRBD2 matching over 8 bases. With 2 bases clipped from V and 5 bases from J, the junction kept 11 bases outside the gene matches. Germline lookup yields CDR1 SEHNR and CDR2 FQNEAQ (reference sequence). The CDR3 length is 17 residues. CDR3 nucleotide sequence: TGTGCCAGCAGCTTAACGGTAGCGGGAACTCTCGACAATGAGCAGTTCTTC. Protein sequence: CASSLTVAGTLDNEQFF.

The chain joins TRBV5-4 to TRBJ2-5; TRBD2 agrees at 11 bases. Trimming at V came to 10 bases and at J to 4 bases, leaving 12 bases not matched to a gene. The CDR3 sequence is 15 residues long. Per the germline V gene, CDR1 is SGHNT and CDR2 is YYREEE (reference sequence). DNA for the CDR3: TGTGCCTGCGAGATAGCGGGAGGGCCGGGAGAGACCCAGTACTTC. It specifies CACEIAGGPGETQYF.

The chain combines TRBV9 with TRBJ2-1; D perhaps matches TRBD2 (6 bases). The V and J ends lost 0 bases and 3 bases respectively, with 10 bases between them. The CDR3 extends over 15 amino acids. Germline V lookup: CDR1 SGDLS, CDR2 YYNGEE. The CDR3, as DNA: TGTGCCAGCAGCGTAGCGGGAGACCTCTACAATGAGCAGTTCTTC. Its translation is CASSVAGDLYNEQFF.

J is TRBJ2-2 and V is TRBV4-1; D might be TRBD2 (5 bases). With 6 bases removed from V and 4 bases from J, the gap between germline ends came to 18 bases. The germline V gene encodes CDR1 MGHRA and CDR2 YSYEKL. This CDR3 comprises 16 residues. Written as DNA, the CDR3 is TGCGCCAGCAGTCGTTACCGGGATCTTCGCACCGGGGAGCTGTTTTTT. Residues: CASSRYRDLRTGELFF.

The CDR3 bases are TGTGCCAGCATTCGCTCCTCTAGCCTGGGGACCGGGGAGCTGTTTTTT. It encodes CASIRSSSLGTGELFF. The chain uses TRBV11-2 and TRBJ2-2; D perhaps matches TRBD2 (5 bases). CDR3 length equals 16 residues. With 7 bases removed from V and 5 bases from J, the gap between germline ends came to 20 bases. The germline CDR1 and CDR2 sequences are SGHAT and FQNNGV.

A note on this clone: Other DNA sequences in this sample translate to the same CDR3. This chain connects TRBV27 to TRBJ2-1; perhaps D is TRBD1 or TRBD2 (5 bases each). The CDR3 consists of 14 residues. Germline V gene sequence: CDR1 MNHEY, CDR2 SMNVEV (reference sequence). Trimming took off 5 bases at V and 0 bases at J, with 8 bases between the two ends. CDR3 sequence reads: CASSAGSSYNEQFF. The CDR3 region has the DNA TGTGCCAGCAGTGCAGGGAGCTCCTACAATGAGCAGTTCTTC.

V is TRBV28 and J is TRBJ1-5; the D gene is possibly TRBD1 (6 bases). V lost 4 bases, J lost 5 bases, and 15 bases lay in between. The germline V gene has CDR1 MDHEN and CDR2 SYDVKM. The CDR3 consists of 15 residues. In nucleotides, the CDR3 is TGTGCCAGCAGTTCCCCCCGTAAGGGGGATCAGCCCCAGCATTTT. Translated, it gives CASSSPRKGDQPQHF.

This clone appeared once. This chain links TRBV28 with TRBJ2-1; 10 bases agree with TRBD2. Germline CDR1 reads MDHEN; CDR2 reads SYDVKM. V was clipped by 3 bases and J by 8 bases; unmatched bases: 16. This CDR3 region has 18 residues. CDR3 DNA sequence: TGTGCCAGCAGTTTTGAGTTTGTTGCTAGCGGGAGTAGGGATGAGCAGTTCTTC. Translation gives CASSFEFVASGSRDEQFF.

The chain joins TRBV9 to TRBJ2-5, with TRBD1 as a possible D gene (6 bases). The J call may be mistaken, given a closer DNA end match to TRBJ2-7. The germline V gene has CDR1 SGDLS and CDR2 YYNGEE. This CDR3 is built from 14 residues. Here the CDR3 reads CASSVRDTYYEQYF. CDR3 DNA sequence: TGTGCCAGCAGCGTCCGGGACACCTACTACGAGCAGTACTTC.

The chain joins TRBV7-8 to TRBJ2-3, with 16 bases lining up with TRBD2. The CDR3 sequence is 14 residues long. V gave up 8 bases and J gave up 4 bases; unmatched junction bases: 0. Looked up from germline, CDR1 is SGHVS and CDR2 is FQNEAQ. The CDR3 sequence is CASGTSGRADTQYF. CDR3 bases: TGTGCCAGCGGGACTAGCGGGAGGGCAGATACGCAGTATTTT.

V and J are TRBV19 and TRBJ2-1, with D unresolved. The germline CDR1 and CDR2 sequences are LNHDA and SQIVND (reference sequence). V was clipped by 2 bases and J by 3 bases, with 17 bases between them. The CDR3 has 17 amino acids. CDR3 amino acids: CASSIMTGGKNYNEQFF. The CDR3 DNA reads as TGTGCCAGTAGTATAATGACGGGTGGCAAAAACTACAATGAGCAGTTCTTC.

For the CDR3, the DNA is TGCAGCGTTGGCCACCGGGACAGGGGGTACCAAGAGACCCAGTACTTC. As protein: CSVGHRDRGYQETQYF. The chain joins TRBV29-1 to TRBJ2-5, with 11 bases matching TRBD1. The V segment lost 4 bases and the J segment 0 bases; nucleotides outside the gene matches: 7. Germline CDR1 SQVTM, CDR2 ANQGSEA. The CDR3 consists of 16 residues.

This chain joins TRBV27 and TRBJ2-1; either TRBD1 or TRBD2 may fit D (5 bases each). CDR1 is MNHEY, CDR2 SMNVEV, per germline (reference sequence). The CDR3 contains 15 residues. V gave up 3 bases and J gave up 9 bases, with 18 bases separating them. The CDR3 reads CASSFWDGGPGEQFF. CDR3 nucleotides: TGTGCCAGCAGTTTTTGGGACGGAGGTCCTGGTGAGCAGTTCTTC.

The rearrangement uses TRBV4-2 and TRBJ2-3, with 7 bases aligning to TRBD2. The CDR3 runs to 14 residues. The V gene's germline CDR1 is LGHNA and CDR2 YNFKEQ. With V trimmed by 6 bases and J by 10 bases, 13 bases remained unmatched. CDR3 sequence: CASRRTGTTDAQYF. CDR3 nucleotides: TGTGCCAGCAGGCGGACCGGGACTACGGATGCGCAGTATTTT.